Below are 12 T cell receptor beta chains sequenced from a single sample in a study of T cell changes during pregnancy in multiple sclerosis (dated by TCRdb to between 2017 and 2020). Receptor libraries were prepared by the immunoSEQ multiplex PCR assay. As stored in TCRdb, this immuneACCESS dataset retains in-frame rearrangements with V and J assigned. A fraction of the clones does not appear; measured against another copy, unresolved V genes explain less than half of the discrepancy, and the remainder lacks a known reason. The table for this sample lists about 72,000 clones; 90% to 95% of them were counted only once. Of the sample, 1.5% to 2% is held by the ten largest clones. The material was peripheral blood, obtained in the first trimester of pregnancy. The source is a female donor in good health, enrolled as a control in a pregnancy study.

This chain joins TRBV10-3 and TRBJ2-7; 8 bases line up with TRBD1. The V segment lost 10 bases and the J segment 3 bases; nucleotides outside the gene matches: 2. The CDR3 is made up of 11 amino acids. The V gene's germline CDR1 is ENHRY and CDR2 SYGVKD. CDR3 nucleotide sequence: TGTGCCACGGGGACAGGCTACGAGCAGTACTTC. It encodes CATGTGYEQYF.

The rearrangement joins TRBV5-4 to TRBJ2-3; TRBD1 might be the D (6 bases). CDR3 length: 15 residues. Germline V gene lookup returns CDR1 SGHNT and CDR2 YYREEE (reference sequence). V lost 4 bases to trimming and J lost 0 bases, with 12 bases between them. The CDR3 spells CASSQGSASTDTQYF. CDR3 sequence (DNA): TGTGCCAGCAGCCAGGGGTCTGCTAGCACAGATACGCAGTATTTT.

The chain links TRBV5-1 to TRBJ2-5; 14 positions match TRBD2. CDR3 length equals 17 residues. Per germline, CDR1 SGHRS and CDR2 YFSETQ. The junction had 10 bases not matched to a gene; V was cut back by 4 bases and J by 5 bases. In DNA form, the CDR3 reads TGCGCCAGCAGCCCTGGGACTAGCGGGAGAATGGGGGAGACCCAGTACTTC. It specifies CASSPGTSGRMGETQYF.

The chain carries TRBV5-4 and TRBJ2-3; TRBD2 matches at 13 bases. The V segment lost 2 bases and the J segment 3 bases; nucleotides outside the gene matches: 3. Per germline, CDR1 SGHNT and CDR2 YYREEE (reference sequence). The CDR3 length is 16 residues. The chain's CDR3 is CASSFGLAGVTDTQYF. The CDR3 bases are TGTGCCAGCAGCTTCGGACTAGCGGGAGTAACAGATACGCAGTATTTT.

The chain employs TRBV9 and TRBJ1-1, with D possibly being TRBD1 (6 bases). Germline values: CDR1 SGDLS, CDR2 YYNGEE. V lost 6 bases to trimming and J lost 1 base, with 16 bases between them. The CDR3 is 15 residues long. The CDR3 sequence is CASTPWAGENTEAFF. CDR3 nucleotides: TGTGCCAGCACTCCCTGGGCAGGGGAGAACACTGAAGCTTTCTTT. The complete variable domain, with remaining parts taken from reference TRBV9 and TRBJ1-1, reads DSGVTQTPKHLITATGQRVTLRCSPRSGDLSVYWYQQSLDQGLQFLIQYYNGEERAKGNILERFSAQQFPDLHSELNLSSLELGDSALYFCASTPWAGENTEAFFGQGTRLTVV.

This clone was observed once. CDR3: CASSFRDISNEQFF. Here the CDR3 DNA reads TGCGCCAGCAGCTTTCGGGATATATCGAATGAGCAGTTCTTC. This chain links TRBV5-1 with TRBJ2-1; tentatively, D is TRBD2 (5 bases). Per germline, CDR1 SGHRS and CDR2 YFSETQ. Trimming took off 2 bases at V and 7 bases at J, with 13 bases between the two ends. The CDR3 sequence is 14 residues long.

The CDR3 nucleotides read TGCGCCAGCAGCGGGGGACTAGCGGGAGGGCCGGGCACCGGGGAGCTGTTTTTT. The encoded protein is CASSGGLAGGPGTGELFF. The chain recombines TRBV5-1 with TRBJ2-2; 16 bases are a match to TRBD2. The V gene's germline CDR1 is SGHRS and CDR2 YFSETQ. After removal of 4 bases from V and 4 bases from J, the junction contained 7 bases not matched to a gene. The CDR3 runs 18 residues. Complete variable domain (other parts from reference TRBV5-1 and TRBJ2-2): KAGVTQTPRYLIKTRGQQVTLSCSPISGHRSVSWYQQTPGQGLQFLFEYFSETQRNKGNFPGRFSGRQFSNSRSEMNVSTLELGDSALYLCASSGGLAGGPGTGELFFGEGSRLTVL.

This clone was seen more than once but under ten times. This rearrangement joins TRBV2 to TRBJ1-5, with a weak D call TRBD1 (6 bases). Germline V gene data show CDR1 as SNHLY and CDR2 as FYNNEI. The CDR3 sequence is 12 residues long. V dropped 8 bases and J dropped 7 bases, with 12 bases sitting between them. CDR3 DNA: TGTGCCAGCCAGGGAGGGGGACAGCCCCAGCATTTT. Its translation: CASQGGGQPQHF. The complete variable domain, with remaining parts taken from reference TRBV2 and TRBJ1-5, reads EPEVTQTPSHQVTQMGQEVILRCVPISNHLYFYWYRQILGQKVEFLVSFYNNEISEKSEIFDDQFSVERPDGSNFTLKIRSTKLEDSAMYFCASQGGGQPQHFGDGTRLSIL.

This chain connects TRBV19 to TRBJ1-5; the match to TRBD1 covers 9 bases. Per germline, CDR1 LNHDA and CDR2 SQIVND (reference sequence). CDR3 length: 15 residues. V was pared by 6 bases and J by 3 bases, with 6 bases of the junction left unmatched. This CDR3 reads CASSPGQGTNQPQHF. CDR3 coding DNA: TGTGCCAGTAGCCCAGGACAGGGGACCAATCAGCCCCAGCATTTT. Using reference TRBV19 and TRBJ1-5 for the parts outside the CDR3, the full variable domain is DGGITQSPKYLFRKEGQNVTLSCEQNLNHDAMYWYRQDPGQGLRLIYYSQIVNDFQKGDIAEGYSVSREKKESFPLTVTSAQKNPTAFYLCASSPGQGTNQPQHFGDGTRLSIL.

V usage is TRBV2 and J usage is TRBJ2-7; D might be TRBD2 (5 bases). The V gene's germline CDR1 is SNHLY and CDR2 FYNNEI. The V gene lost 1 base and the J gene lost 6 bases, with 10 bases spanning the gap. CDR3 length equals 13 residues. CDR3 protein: CASSEEFAGEQYF. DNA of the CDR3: TGTGCCAGCAGTGAAGAGTTTGCGGGCGAGCAGTACTTC.

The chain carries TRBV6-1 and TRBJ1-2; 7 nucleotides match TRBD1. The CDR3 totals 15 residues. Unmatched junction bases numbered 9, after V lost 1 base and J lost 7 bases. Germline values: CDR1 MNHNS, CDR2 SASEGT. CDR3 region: CASSEGMEGASGYTF. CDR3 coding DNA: TGTGCCAGCAGTGAAGGAATGGAGGGGGCGAGTGGCTACACCTTC.

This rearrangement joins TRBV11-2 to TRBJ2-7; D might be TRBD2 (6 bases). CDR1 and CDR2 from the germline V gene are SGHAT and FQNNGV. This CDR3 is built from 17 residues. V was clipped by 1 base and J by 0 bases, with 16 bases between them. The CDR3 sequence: CASSLGGRRGSSYEQYF. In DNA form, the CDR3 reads TGTGCCAGCAGCTTAGGGGGGAGGAGGGGAAGCTCCTACGAGCAGTACTTC.